This T cell receptor beta chain emerged from a study of T cell clones after liver transplantation. Study-level background: Liver transplant recipients had immunosuppression withdrawal attempted within 2 years. A pre-transplant mixed lymphocyte reaction with TCRbeta sequencing defined graft-donor-reactive clones followed in post-transplant blood. Patients counted as tolerant after at least one year off all immunosuppression, enzymes not exceeding twice normal.

V was trimmed by 3 bases and J by 7 bases, leaving 16 bases between them. The germline V gene encodes CDR1 WNHNN and CDR2 SYGVQD (reference sequence). The length of the CDR3 is 15 residues. As concerns this clone: Antigen unknown.

The study, taken as a whole, reports: Post-transplant time points were not standardized, so conclusions are preliminary.

The repertoire was sequenced with immunoSEQ multiplex PCR; TCRdb's copy has only in-frame clones and lacks some. The data show under 60,000 clones, about 70% seen once. The chain recombines TRBV10-1 with TRBJ2-1; D remains unclear. The sample consisted of CD4+ T cells from blood, taken at the 22-month timepoint. The receptor's source is a human patient who received a liver transplant. Some T cells may possibly be graft donor cells. This CDR3 is CASSDPKRPGNEQFF. CDR3 in DNA: TGCGCCAGCAGTGACCCCAAGAGGCCCGGGAATGAGCAGTTCTTC.